This T cell receptor (beta chain) was found in a study of blood T cell repertoires in COVID-19. On the study more broadly: From the United States, Italy and Spain came samples of acute and convalescent COVID-19.

Data came from immunoSEQ multiplex PCR; TCRdb stores just in-frame clones and leaves some out. The sample lists just over 300,000 clones; around nine tenths were seen once. Trimming removed 1 base from V and 0 bases from J, with 16 bases in between. This CDR3 has 18 amino acids. Germline CDR1 reads SGHTA; CDR2 reads FQGNSA. The TCR originated in a woman in her thirties with COVID-19, enrolled during active disease. The chain employs TRBV7-2 and TRBJ1-5; weak D call: TRBD1 (6 bases). Sequenced: peripheral blood. CDR3 amino acids: CASSLGGRGIYSNQPQHF. CDR3 sequence (DNA): TGTGCCAGCAGCTTAGGCGGCAGGGGAATCTATAGCAATCAGCCCCAGCATTTT.